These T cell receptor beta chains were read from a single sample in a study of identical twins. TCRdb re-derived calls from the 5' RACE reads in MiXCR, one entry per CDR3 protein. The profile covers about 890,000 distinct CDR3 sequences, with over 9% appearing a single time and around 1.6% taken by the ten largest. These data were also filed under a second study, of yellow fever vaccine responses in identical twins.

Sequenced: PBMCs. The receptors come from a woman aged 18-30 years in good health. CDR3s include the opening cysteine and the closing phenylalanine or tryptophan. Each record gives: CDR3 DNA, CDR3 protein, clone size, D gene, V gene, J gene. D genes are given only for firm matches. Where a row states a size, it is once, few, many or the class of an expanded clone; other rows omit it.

cdr3_nt: TGCAGTGCCGAAGCCAGAGGGGGTAGCGGGAGGGCCGGGGTGGAGACCCAGTACTTC; cdr3_aa: CSAEARGGSGRAGVETQYF; clone_size: once; d_call: TRBD2; v_call: TRBV20-1; j_call: TRBJ2-5
cdr3_nt: TGTGCCACCAGCGGGGATAGCACAGATACGCAGTATTTT; cdr3_aa: CATSGDSTDTQYF; clone_size: many; d_call: -; v_call: TRBV24-1; j_call: TRBJ2-3
cdr3_nt: TGTGCCAGCAGTTTAGTCGGGATAATTAACTATGGCTACACCTTC; cdr3_aa: CASSLVGIINYGYTF; clone_size: few; d_call: -; v_call: TRBV28; j_call: TRBJ1-2
cdr3_nt: TGTGCCATCAGAGGCAGACTTAACACTGAAGCTTTCTTT; cdr3_aa: CAIRGRLNTEAFF; clone_size: few; d_call: -; v_call: TRBV10-3; j_call: TRBJ1-1
cdr3_nt: TGTGCCAGCAGCCACTTAAACAGGGCCTACGAGCAGTACTTC; cdr3_aa: CASSHLNRAYEQYF; clone_size: few; d_call: -; v_call: TRBV14; j_call: TRBJ2-7
cdr3_nt: TGTGCCAGCAGCGCTACCACGTCCGGGGAGCTGTTTTTT; cdr3_aa: CASSATTSGELFF; clone_size: few; d_call: -; v_call: TRBV5-8; j_call: TRBJ2-2
cdr3_nt: TGCAGCGTTGGGGGGGGCTCAGGTTCAACTAATGAAAAACTGTTTTTT; cdr3_aa: CSVGGGSGSTNEKLFF; clone_size: many; d_call: -; v_call: TRBV29-1; j_call: TRBJ1-4
cdr3_nt: TGTGCCAGCAGATTCACGCCACCGGGACTAGCTACGGGGAATGAGCAGTTCTTC; cdr3_aa: CASRFTPPGLATGNEQFF; clone_size: few; d_call: TRBD2; v_call: TRBV11-2; j_call: TRBJ2-1
cdr3_nt: TGCGCCAGCAGCTTAGGAAACCGAGACAGTTCTAACACTGAAGCTTTCTTT; cdr3_aa: CASSLGNRDSSNTEAFF; clone_size: few; d_call: -; v_call: TRBV5-1; j_call: TRBJ1-1
cdr3_nt: TGTGCCAGCAGTGAGGTCACCCCCTGGGATGGCTACACCTTC; cdr3_aa: CASSEVTPWDGYTF; clone_size: few; d_call: -; v_call: TRBV2; j_call: TRBJ1-2
cdr3_nt: TGTGCCAGCAGGAAAGGACCCCGGGCCGACCCTAGACAAGAGACCCAGTACTTC; cdr3_aa: CASRKGPRADPRQETQYF; clone_size: -; d_call: -; v_call: TRBV6-1; j_call: TRBJ2-5
cdr3_nt: TGTGCCAGCAGCTCTTTAGCGGGAGGGAACACCGGGGAGCTGTTTTTT; cdr3_aa: CASSSLAGGNTGELFF; clone_size: -; d_call: TRBD2; v_call: TRBV7-3; j_call: TRBJ2-2
cdr3_nt: TGCGCCAGCAGCTTACGGCCTGGGGACACCGGGGAGCTGTTTTTT; cdr3_aa: CASSLRPGDTGELFF; clone_size: many; d_call: -; v_call: TRBV5-1; j_call: TRBJ2-2
cdr3_nt: TGTGCCAGCAGCCAAGATGGCGGGAGGGCCCGGGAGCAGTTCTTC; cdr3_aa: CASSQDGGRAREQFF; clone_size: few; d_call: TRBD2; v_call: TRBV3-1; j_call: TRBJ2-1
cdr3_nt: TGCGCCAGCAAGGGGGCTAGCGGGGCCACCGGGGAGCTGTTTTTT; cdr3_aa: CASKGASGATGELFF; clone_size: few; d_call: TRBD2; v_call: TRBV10-2; j_call: TRBJ2-2
cdr3_nt: TGTGCCAGCAGTCTGTCCCCCGGTTTCTCCTACGAGCAGTACTTC; cdr3_aa: CASSLSPGFSYEQYF; clone_size: many; d_call: -; v_call: TRBV2; j_call: TRBJ2-7
cdr3_nt: TGCAGTGCTAGTAGAGCTAGCACGGAGACCCAGTACTTC; cdr3_aa: CSASRASTETQYF; clone_size: many; d_call: -; v_call: TRBV20-1; j_call: TRBJ2-5
cdr3_nt: TGTGCCAGCATCCCTTGGGTTAGCGGCAGAACCACCTACAATGAGCAGTTCTTC; cdr3_aa: CASIPWVSGRTTYNEQFF; clone_size: few; d_call: -; v_call: TRBV12-3/TRBV12-4; j_call: TRBJ2-1